One and the same sample provided the 16 T cell receptor beta chains below, sequenced in a study of beta chain features in type 1 diabetes. cDNA synthesis used the whole RNA isolate, giving expressed TCRB sequences. Clones were sequenced by immunoSEQ multiplex PCR, and TCRdb holds only the in-frame ones, with some missing. The table records some 300,000 clones, 7% to 9% of them present only once. Sequenced sample: central memory CD4+ T cells from blood. The receptors originated from a woman under 30 in good health.

Remarks on this clone: Other DNA sequences within the sample encode an identical CDR3. The CDR3 loop reads CASSFGGSYEQYV. The DNA for the CDR3 is TGTGCCAGCAGTTTTGGTGGATCCTACGAGCAGTACGTC. The genes are TRBV28 and TRBJ2-7; no clear D. Germline CDR1 reads MDHEN; CDR2 reads SYDVKM. Trimming stripped 3 bases from V and 1 base from J, with 7 bases between. The CDR3 sequence is 13 residues long.

This clone was detected only a few times. The rearrangement uses TRBV9 and TRBJ1-1; D call uncertain. Germline loops: CDR1 SGDLS, CDR2 YYNGEE. The V end lost 3 bases, the J end lost 1 base, and 10 bases lay between the germline ends. The CDR3 consists of 14 residues. The CDR3 is CASSDPRTNTEAFF. The CDR3 region has the DNA TGTGCCAGCAGCGATCCACGCACGAACACTGAAGCTTTCTTT. Filled out from reference TRBV9 and TRBJ1-1, the complete variable domain reads DSGVTQTPKHLITATGQRVTLRCSPRSGDLSVYWYQQSLDQGLQFLIQYYNGEERAKGNILERFSAQQFPDLHSELNLSSLELGDSALYFCASSDPRTNTEAFFGQGTRLTVV.

The sample holds a few counts of this clone. This chain joins TRBV6-1 and TRBJ2-5; D possibly corresponds to TRBD2 (5 bases). Per the germline V gene, CDR1 is MNHNS and CDR2 is SASEGT. There are 15 residues in the CDR3. The V and J ends lost 8 bases and 1 base respectively, with 17 bases between them. In DNA form, the CDR3 reads TGTGCCAGCTCCACCGTGGGAGCATCCCAAGAGACCCAGTACTTC. Translation gives CASSTVGASQETQYF.

The V gene is TRBV6-5, the J gene TRBJ2-1; 9 bases fit TRBD2. The ends lost 6 bases at V and 4 bases at J; junction bases unmatched: 7. The CDR3 is 15 amino acids. Looked up from germline, CDR1 is MNHEY and CDR2 is SVGAGI. CDR3 nucleotide sequence: TGTGCCAGCAGATCAAATAGCGGGGGATACAATGAGCAGTTCTTC. It specifies CASRSNSGGYNEQFF.

This clone was detected only a few times. The V and J genes are TRBV18 and TRBJ2-5; weak D call: TRBD1 (5 bases). Trimming pared 2 bases from V and 1 base from J, leaving 8 bases between. Germline-derived CDR1 and CDR2 are KGHSH and LQKENI. The CDR3 has 14 amino acids. Here the CDR3 DNA reads TGTGCCAGCTCACCAAGACAGTTCCAAGAGACCCAGTACTTC. Protein sequence: CASSPRQFQETQYF.

There are many counts of this clone. This same CDR3 is encoded by further DNA sequences in the sample. The CDR3 nucleotides are TGTGCCAGCAGCTTAGGGGCTAACTATGGCTACACCTTC. The encoded protein is CASSLGANYGYTF. The chain links TRBV5-6 to TRBJ1-2; possibly TRBD1 for D (5 bases). The V gene lost 2 bases and the J gene lost 0 bases, with 5 bases spanning the gap. Germline CDR1 reads SGHDT; CDR2 reads YYEEEE. CDR3 length equals 13 residues.

This clone was counted ten times or more. This sample includes further DNA sequences coding for the same CDR3. The CDR3 bases are TGTGCCAGCAGCCGACATCAAGAGACCCAGTACTTC. Residues: CASSRHQETQYF. This chain connects TRBV7-2 to TRBJ2-5; D gene uncertain. The germline V and J ends were trimmed by 5 bases and 2 bases, with 6 bases remaining between them. CDR3 length: 12 residues. The germline CDR1 and CDR2 sequences are SGHTA and FQGNSA.

This clone showed up just a few times. The chain links TRBV19 to TRBJ2-1; 9 bases map to TRBD1. Unmatched junction bases numbered 9, after V lost 3 bases and J lost 0 bases. The CDR3 totals 18 residues. Germline V CDR1 and CDR2: LNHDA, SQIVND (reference sequence). The CDR3 coding sequence is TGTGCCAGTAGTATCCGCTCACAGGGGGCTAGCTCCTACAATGAGCAGTTCTTC. Translation: CASSIRSQGASSYNEQFF. The whole variable domain, remainder taken from reference TRBV19 and TRBJ2-1, is DGGITQSPKYLFRKEGQNVTLSCEQNLNHDAMYWYRQDPGQGLRLIYYSQIVNDFQKGDIAEGYSVSREKKESFPLTVTSAQKNPTAFYLCASSIRSQGASSYNEQFFGPGTRLTVL.

This clone occurred a few times. The chain has TRBV7-9 and TRBJ2-1; D is undetermined. V was shortened by 5 bases and J by 4 bases, with 15 bases between the two germline ends. This CDR3 contains 15 residues. Germline CDR1 reads SEHNR; CDR2 reads FQNEAQ (reference sequence). CDR3 nucleotide sequence: TGTGCCAGCAGCACCCAAGGCTTGGTGTACAATGAGCAGTTCTTC. This sequence encodes CASSTQGLVYNEQFF.

This clone was found a few times. The V gene is TRBV7-9, the J gene TRBJ1-2, with 8 bases fitting TRBD1. Germline V gene sequence: CDR1 SEHNR, CDR2 FQNEAQ (reference sequence). V trimming: 7 bases; J trimming: 2 bases; junction bases outside the gene matches: 12. There are 16 residues in the CDR3. In DNA form, the CDR3 reads TGTGCCAGCACCCACGTTGACAGGGGTTTCAACTATGGCTACACCTTC. Translated, it gives CASTHVDRGFNYGYTF.

This clone was recorded at least ten times. V usage is TRBV2 and J usage is TRBJ1-5; possibly TRBD1 for D (5 bases). The germline gives CDR1 SNHLY, CDR2 FYNNEI. The CDR3 consists of 15 residues. V lost 8 bases to trimming and J lost 9 bases, with 23 bases between them. The DNA of the CDR3 is TGTGCCAGCGTAGTTGATGAGGGGTCGGGTCGGCCCCAGCATTTT. Translating it yields CASVVDEGSGRPQHF.

The chain combines TRBV6-1 with TRBJ2-6, with D perhaps matching TRBD2 (6 bases). Trimming shortened V by 8 bases and J by 1 base, and 12 bases separated the two germline ends. Germline loops: CDR1 MNHNS, CDR2 SASEGT. CDR3 length: 15 amino acids. In DNA form, the CDR3 reads TGTGCCAGCGACGACGGGACTTCTGGGGCCAACGTCCTGACTTTC. Its protein is CASDDGTSGANVLTF.

The chain has TRBV11-2 and TRBJ2-5; 7 bases are shared with TRBD2. The CDR3 has 15 amino acids. V lost 3 bases and J lost 5; bases outside the gene matches: 9. The germline V gene encodes CDR1 SGHAT and CDR2 FQNNGV. In nucleotides, the CDR3 is TGTGCCAGCAGCTTTACGGCGGGGGAAGGGGAGACCCAGTACTTC. It specifies CASSFTAGEGETQYF. Together with reference TRBV11-2 and TRBJ2-5, the CDR3 gives the full variable domain: EAGVAQSPRYKIIEKRQSVAFWCNPISGHATLYWYQQILGQGPKLLIQFQNNGVVDDSQLPKDRFSAERLKGVDSTLKIQPAKLEDSAVYLCASSFTAGEGETQYFGPGTRLLVL.

The chain combines TRBV28 with TRBJ2-2; 9 bases agree with TRBD2. This CDR3 has 16 residues. V was pared by 4 bases and J by 2 bases, with 5 bases of the junction left unmatched. From germline, CDR1 is MDHEN and CDR2 SYDVKM. CDR3 DNA sequence: TGTGCCAGCAGTTCCCGCGGGGGGGCTAACACCGGGGAGCTGTTTTTT. Translated: CASSSRGGANTGELFF.

This clone was detected a few times. A read error likely explains this, since a far larger clone differs by one base. The rearrangement uses TRBV5-4 and TRBJ2-1; D assignment may be TRBD1 or TRBD2 (5 bases each). V was clipped by 4 bases and J by 0 bases, with 8 bases between them. Germline CDR1 SGHNT, CDR2 YYREEE (reference sequence). The CDR3 is 14 residues long. The CDR3 bases are TGTGCCAGCAGCGCTGGGGGCTCCTACAATGAGCAGTTCTTC. This codes for CASSAGGSYNEQFF.

Only a few counts were recorded for this clone. This chain joins TRBV19 and TRBJ1-4, with 8 bases fitting TRBD1. With V trimmed by 6 bases and J by 4 bases, 7 bases remained unmatched. The V gene's germline CDR1 is LNHDA and CDR2 SQIVND (reference sequence). This CDR3 is built from 15 residues. This chain's CDR3 is CASSHRQGYNEKLFF. CDR3 DNA sequence: TGTGCCAGTAGCCACCGACAGGGGTATAATGAAAAACTGTTTTTT.